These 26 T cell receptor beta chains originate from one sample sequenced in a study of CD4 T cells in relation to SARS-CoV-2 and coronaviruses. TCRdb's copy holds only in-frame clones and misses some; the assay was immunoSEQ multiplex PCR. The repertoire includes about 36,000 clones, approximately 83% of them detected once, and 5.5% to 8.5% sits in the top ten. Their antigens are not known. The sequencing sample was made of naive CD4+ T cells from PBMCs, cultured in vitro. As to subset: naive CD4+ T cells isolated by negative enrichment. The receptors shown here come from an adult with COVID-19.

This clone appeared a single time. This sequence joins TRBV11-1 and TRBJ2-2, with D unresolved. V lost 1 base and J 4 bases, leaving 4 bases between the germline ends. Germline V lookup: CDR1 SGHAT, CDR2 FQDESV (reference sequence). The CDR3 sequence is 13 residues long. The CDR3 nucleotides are TGTGCCAGCAGCTTAGGACTCACCGGGGAGCTGTTTTTT. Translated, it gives CASSLGLTGELFF.

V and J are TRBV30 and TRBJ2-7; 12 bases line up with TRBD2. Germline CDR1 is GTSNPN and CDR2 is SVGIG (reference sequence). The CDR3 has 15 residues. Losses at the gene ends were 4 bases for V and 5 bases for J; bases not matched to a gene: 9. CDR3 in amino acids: CAWIPRLAGADEQYF. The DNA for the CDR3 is TGTGCCTGGATACCACGACTAGCGGGAGCGGACGAGCAGTACTTC. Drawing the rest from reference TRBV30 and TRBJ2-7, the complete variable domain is SQTIHQWPATLVQPVGSPLSLECTVEGTSNPNLYWYRQAAGRGLQLLFYSVGIGQISSEVPQNLSASRPQDRQFILSSKKLLLSDSGFYLCAWIPRLAGADEQYFGPGTRLTVT.

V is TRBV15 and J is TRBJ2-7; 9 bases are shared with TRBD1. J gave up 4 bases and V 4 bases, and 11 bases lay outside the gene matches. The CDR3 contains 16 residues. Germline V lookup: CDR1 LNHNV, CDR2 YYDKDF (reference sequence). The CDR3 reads CATSTNLGQGQYEQYF. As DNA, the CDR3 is TGTGCCACCAGCACTAACCTAGGACAGGGGCAATACGAGCAGTACTTC.

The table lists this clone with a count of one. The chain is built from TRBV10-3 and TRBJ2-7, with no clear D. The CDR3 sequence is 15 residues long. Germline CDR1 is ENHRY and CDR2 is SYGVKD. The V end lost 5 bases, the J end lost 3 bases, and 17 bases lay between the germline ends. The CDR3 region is CAISTPGQADYEQYF. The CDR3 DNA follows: TGTGCCATCAGTACGCCAGGCCAGGCAGACTACGAGCAGTACTTC.

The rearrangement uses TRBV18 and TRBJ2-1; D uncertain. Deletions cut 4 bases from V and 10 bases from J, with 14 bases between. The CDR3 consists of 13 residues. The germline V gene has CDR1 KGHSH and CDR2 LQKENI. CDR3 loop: CASSLDPDVEQFF. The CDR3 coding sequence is TGTGCCAGCTCACTAGATCCGGATGTAGAGCAGTTCTTC.

The DNA of the CDR3 is TGTGCCAGCAGCTCGCCGGGACAGGGAGGGGAAAAACTGTTTTTT. Protein sequence: CASSSPGQGGEKLFF. The genes are TRBV7-9 and TRBJ1-4, with 9 bases that match TRBD1. Germline-derived CDR1 and CDR2 are SEHNR and FQNEAQ (reference sequence). CDR3 length: 15 residues. J lost 8 bases, V lost 4 bases, and 8 bases had no gene match.

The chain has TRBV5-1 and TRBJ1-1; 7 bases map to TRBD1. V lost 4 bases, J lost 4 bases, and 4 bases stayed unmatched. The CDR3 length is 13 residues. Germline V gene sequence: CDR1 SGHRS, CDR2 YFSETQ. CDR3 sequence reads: CASSPGGGTEAFF. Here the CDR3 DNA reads TGCGCCAGCAGCCCAGGGGGTGGCACTGAAGCTTTCTTT.

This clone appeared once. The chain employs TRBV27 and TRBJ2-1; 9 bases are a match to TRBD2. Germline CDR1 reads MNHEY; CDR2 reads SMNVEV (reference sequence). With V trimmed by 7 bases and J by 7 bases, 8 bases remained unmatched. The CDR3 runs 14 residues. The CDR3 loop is CASKPSGIINEQFF. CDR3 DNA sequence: TGTGCCAGCAAACCTAGCGGGATCATTAATGAGCAGTTCTTC.

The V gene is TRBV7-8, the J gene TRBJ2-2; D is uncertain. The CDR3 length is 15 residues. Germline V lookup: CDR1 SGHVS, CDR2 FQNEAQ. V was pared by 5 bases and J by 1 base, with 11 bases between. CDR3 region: CASSPGAGNTGELFF. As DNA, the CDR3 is TGTGCCAGCAGCCCGGGTGCCGGGAACACCGGGGAGCTGTTTTTT.

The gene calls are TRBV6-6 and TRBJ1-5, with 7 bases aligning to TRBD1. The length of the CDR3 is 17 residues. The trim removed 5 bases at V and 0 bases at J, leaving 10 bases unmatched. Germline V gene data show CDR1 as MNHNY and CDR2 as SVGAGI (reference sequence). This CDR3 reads CASSRRQGVYSNQPQHF. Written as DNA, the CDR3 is TGTGCCAGCAGTCGGAGGCAGGGGGTATATAGCAATCAGCCCCAGCATTTT.

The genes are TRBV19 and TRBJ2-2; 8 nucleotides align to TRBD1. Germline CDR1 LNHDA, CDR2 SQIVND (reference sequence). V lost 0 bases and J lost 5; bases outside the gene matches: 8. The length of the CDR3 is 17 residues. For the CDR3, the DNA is TGTGCCAGTAGTATAGAGGGCCAGGGGGCTATGACCGGGGAGCTGTTTTTT. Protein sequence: CASSIEGQGAMTGELFF.

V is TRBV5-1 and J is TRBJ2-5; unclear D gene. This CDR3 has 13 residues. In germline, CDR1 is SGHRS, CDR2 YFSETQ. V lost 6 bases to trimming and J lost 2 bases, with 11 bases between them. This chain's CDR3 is CASTLVGQETQYF. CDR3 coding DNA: TGCGCCAGCACCCTCGTTGGACAAGAGACCCAGTACTTC.

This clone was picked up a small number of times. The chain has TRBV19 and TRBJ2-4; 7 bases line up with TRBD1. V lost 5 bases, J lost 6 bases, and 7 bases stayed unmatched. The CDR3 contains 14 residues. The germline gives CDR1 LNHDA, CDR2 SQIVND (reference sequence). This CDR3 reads CASSVQGHANIQYF. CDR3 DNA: TGTGCCAGTAGTGTACAGGGGCATGCAAACATTCAGTACTTC.

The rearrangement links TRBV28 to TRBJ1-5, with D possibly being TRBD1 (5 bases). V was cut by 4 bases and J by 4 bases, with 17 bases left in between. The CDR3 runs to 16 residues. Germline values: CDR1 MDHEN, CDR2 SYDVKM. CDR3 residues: CASSSSGTRKNQPQHF. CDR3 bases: TGTGCCAGCAGTTCCTCCGGGACCCGAAAAAATCAGCCCCAGCATTTT.

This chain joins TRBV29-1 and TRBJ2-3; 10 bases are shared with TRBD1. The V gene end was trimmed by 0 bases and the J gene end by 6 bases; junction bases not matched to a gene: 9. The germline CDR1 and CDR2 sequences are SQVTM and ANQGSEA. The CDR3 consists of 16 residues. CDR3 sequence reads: CSVEERGTGVRDTQYF. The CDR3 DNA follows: TGCAGCGTTGAAGAGAGGGGGACAGGGGTCCGTGATACGCAGTATTTT.

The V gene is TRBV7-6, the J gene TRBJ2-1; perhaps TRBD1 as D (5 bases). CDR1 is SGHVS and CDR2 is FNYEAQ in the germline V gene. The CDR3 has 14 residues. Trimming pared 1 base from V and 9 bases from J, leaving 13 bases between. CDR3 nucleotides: TGTGCCAGCAGCTTAGTCAGGGAAGCGAGTGAGCAGTTCTTC. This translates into CASSLVREASEQFF.

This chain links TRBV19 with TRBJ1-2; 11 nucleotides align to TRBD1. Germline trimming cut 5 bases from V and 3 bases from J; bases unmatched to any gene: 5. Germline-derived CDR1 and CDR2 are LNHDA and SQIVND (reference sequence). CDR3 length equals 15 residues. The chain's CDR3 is CASSARTGGDYGYTF. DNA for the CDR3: TGTGCCAGTAGTGCCCGGACAGGGGGCGACTATGGCTACACCTTC.

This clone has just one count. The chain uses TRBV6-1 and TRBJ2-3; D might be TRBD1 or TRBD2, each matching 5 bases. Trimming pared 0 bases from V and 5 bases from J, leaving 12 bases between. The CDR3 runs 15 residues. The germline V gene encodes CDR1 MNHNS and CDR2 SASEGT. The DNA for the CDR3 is TGTGCCAGCAGTGAAGCCGGGACCTTGGTAGATACGCAGTATTTT. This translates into CASSEAGTLVDTQYF.

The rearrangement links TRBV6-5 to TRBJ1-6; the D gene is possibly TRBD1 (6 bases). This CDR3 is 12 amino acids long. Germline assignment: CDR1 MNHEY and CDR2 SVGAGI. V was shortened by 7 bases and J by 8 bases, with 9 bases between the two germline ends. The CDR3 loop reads CASTWTDSPLHF. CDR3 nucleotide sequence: TGTGCCAGCACCTGGACAGATTCACCCCTCCACTTT.

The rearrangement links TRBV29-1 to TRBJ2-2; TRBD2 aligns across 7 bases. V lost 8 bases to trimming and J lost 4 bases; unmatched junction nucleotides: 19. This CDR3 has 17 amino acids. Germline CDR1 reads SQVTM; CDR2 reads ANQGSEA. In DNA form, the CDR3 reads TGCAGCTCCTTAGCGGGCGGGAGTGGTGCGGGCACCGGGGAGCTGTTTTTT. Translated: CSSLAGGSGAGTGELFF.

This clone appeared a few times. For the CDR3, the DNA is TGTGCCAGCAGCAGAAAACAGGGGAGCTCTGGAAACACCATATATTTT. Translated, it gives CASSRKQGSSGNTIYF. The V gene is TRBV5-4, the J gene TRBJ1-3; 7 nucleotides align to TRBD1. The trim removed 4 bases at V and 0 bases at J, leaving 7 bases unmatched. Germline-derived CDR1 and CDR2 are SGHNT and YYREEE (reference sequence). The CDR3 contains 16 residues.

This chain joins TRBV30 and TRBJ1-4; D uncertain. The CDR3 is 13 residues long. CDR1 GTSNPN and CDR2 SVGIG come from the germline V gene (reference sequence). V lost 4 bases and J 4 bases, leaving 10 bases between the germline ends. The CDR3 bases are TGTGCCTGGATCTGGCATAATAATGAAAAACTGTTTTTT. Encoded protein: CAWIWHNNEKLFF.

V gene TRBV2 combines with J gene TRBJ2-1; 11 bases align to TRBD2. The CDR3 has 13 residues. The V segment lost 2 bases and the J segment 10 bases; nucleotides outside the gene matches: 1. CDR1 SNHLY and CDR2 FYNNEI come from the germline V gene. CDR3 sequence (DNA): TGTGCCAGCAGTGAATGGACTAGCGGGGAGCAGTTCTTC. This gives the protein CASSEWTSGEQFF.

The CDR3 loop is CASSYDPASNEKLFF. Here the CDR3 DNA reads TGTGCCAGCAGTTACGACCCGGCGAGTAATGAAAAACTGTTTTTT. J is TRBJ1-4 and V is TRBV6-5, with D unclear. The germline V gene encodes CDR1 MNHEY and CDR2 SVGAGI. This CDR3 spans 15 amino acids. V was trimmed by 2 bases and J by 4 bases, leaving 11 bases between them.

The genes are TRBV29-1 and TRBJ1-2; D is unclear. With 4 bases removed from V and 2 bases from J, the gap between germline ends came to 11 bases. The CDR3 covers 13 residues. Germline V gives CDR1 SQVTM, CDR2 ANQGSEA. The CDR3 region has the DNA TGCAGCGTTGGGTTAGGGCAAAACTATGGCTACACCTTC. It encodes CSVGLGQNYGYTF.

This chain's CDR3 is CASSNALVFGYEQYF. CDR3 bases: TGTGCCAGTAGTAACGCCCTGGTCTTTGGCTACGAGCAGTACTTC. This rearrangement joins TRBV19 to TRBJ2-7, with D uncertain. With 4 bases removed from V and 3 bases from J, the gap between germline ends came to 16 bases. The CDR3 extends over 15 amino acids. Germline CDR1 reads LNHDA; CDR2 reads SQIVND (reference sequence).